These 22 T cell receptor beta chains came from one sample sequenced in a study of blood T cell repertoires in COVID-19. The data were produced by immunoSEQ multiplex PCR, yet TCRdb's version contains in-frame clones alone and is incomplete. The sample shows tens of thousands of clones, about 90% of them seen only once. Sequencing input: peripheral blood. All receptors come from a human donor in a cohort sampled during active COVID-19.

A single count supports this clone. CDR3 DNA sequence: TGTGCCAGCAGCCCGACGTCGGGGACTAACTATGGCTACACCTTC. This encodes CASSPTSGTNYGYTF. V and J are TRBV7-2 and TRBJ1-2, with no clear D. Trimming pared 5 bases from V and 0 bases from J, leaving 13 bases between. CDR3 size: 15 residues. The germline V gene encodes CDR1 SGHTA and CDR2 FQGNSA.

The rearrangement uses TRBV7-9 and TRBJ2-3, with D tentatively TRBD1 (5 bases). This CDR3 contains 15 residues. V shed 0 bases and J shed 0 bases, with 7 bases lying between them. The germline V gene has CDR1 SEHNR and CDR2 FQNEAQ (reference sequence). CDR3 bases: TGTGCCAGCAGCTTAGCGACAGAAAGCACAGATACGCAGTATTTT. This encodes CASSLATESTDTQYF.

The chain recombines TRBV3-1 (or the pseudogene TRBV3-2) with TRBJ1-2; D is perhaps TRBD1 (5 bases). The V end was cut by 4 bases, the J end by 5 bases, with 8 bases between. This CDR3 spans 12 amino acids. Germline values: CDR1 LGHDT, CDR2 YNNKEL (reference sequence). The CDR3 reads CASSPGGYGYTF. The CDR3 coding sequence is TGTGCCAGCAGCCCCGGGGGGTATGGCTACACCTTC.

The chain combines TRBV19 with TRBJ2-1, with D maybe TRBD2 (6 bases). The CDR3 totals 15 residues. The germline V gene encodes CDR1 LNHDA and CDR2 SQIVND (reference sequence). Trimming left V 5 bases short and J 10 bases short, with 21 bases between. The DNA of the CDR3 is TGTGCCAGTAGTTTCGTTGAGGGTAGCCGGGGGGAGCAGTTCTTC. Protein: CASSFVEGSRGEQFF.

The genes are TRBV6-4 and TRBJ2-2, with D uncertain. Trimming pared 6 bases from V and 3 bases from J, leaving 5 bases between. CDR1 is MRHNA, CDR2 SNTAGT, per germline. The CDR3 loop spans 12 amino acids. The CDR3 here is CASSADTGELFF. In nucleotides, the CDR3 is TGTGCCAGCAGCGCAGACACCGGGGAGCTGTTTTTT.

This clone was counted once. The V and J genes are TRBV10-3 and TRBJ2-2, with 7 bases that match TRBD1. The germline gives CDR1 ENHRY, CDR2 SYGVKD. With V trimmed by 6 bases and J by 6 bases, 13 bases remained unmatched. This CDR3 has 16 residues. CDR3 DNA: TGTGCCATCAGCATAACTGACAGGGCTTTCGCCGGGGAGCTGTTTTTT. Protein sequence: CAISITDRAFAGELFF.

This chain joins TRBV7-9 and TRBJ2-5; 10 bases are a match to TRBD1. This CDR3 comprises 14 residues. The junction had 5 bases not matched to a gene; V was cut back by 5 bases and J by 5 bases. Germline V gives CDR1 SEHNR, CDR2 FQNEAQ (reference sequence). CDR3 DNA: TGTGCCAGCAGCCCTCGACAGGGGGCCGAGACCCAGTACTTC. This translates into CASSPRQGAETQYF.

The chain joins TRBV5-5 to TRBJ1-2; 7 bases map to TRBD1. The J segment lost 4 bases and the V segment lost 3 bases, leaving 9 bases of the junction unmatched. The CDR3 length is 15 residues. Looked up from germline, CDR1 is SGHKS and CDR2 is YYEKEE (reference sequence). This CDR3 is CASSSPGTVVYGYTF. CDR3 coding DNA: TGTGCCAGCAGCTCCCCCGGGACAGTCGTCTATGGCTACACCTTC. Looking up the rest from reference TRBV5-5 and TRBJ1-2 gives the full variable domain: DAGVTQSPTHLIKTRGQQVTLRCSPISGHKSVSWYQQVLGQGPQFIFQYYEKEERGRGNFPDRFSARQFPNYSSELNVNALLLGDSALYLCASSSPGTVVYGYTFGSGTRLTVV.

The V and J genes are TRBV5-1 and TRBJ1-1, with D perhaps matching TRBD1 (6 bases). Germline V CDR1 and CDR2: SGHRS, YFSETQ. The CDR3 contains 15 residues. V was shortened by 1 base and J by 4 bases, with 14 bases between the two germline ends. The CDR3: CASSLNPGGGTEAFF. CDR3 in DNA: TGCGCCAGCAGCTTGAATCCGGGAGGGGGCACTGAAGCTTTCTTT.

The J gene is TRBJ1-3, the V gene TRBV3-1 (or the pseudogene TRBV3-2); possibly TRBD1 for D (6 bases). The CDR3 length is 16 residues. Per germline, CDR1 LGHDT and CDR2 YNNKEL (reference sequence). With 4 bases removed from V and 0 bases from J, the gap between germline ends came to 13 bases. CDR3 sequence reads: CASSLSWTVSGNTIYF. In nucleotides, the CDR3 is TGTGCCAGCAGCCTCAGCTGGACAGTCTCTGGAAACACCATATATTTT.

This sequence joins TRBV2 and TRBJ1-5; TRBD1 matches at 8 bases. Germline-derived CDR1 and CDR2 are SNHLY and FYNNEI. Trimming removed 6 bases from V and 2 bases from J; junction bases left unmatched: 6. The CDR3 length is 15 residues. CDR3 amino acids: CASRTGVRGNQPQHF. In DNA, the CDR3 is TGTGCCAGCAGGACAGGGGTTCGAGGCAATCAGCCCCAGCATTTT. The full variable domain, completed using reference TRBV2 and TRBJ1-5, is EPEVTQTPSHQVTQMGQEVILRCVPISNHLYFYWYRQILGQKVEFLVSFYNNEISEKSEIFDDQFSVERPDGSNFTLKIRSTKLEDSAMYFCASRTGVRGNQPQHFGDGTRLSIL.

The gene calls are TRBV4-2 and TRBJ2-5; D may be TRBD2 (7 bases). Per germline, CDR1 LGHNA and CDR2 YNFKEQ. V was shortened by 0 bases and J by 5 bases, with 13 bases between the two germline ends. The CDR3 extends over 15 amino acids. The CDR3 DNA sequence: TGTGCCAGCAGCCAAGAGCGGGGGCGCGGCGAGACCCAGTACTTC. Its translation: CASSQERGRGETQYF.

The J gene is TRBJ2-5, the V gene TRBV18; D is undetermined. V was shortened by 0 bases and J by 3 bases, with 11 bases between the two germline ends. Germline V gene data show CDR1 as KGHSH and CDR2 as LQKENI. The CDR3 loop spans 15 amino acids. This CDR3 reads CASSPPPSVEETQYF. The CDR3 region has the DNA TGTGCCAGCTCACCACCACCATCGGTGGAAGAGACCCAGTACTTC.

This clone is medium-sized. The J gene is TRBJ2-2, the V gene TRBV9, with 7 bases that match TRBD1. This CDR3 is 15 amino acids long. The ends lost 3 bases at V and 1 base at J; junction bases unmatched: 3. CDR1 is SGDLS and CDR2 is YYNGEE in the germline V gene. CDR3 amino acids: CASSGRQGNTGELFF. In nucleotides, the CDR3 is TGTGCCAGCAGCGGGCGACAGGGGAACACCGGGGAGCTGTTTTTT.

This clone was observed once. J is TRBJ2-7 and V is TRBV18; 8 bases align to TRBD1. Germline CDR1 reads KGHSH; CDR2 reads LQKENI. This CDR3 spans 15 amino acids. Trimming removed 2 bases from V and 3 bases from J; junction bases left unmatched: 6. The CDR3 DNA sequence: TGTGCCAGCTCACCAAAGGCAGGGGGCTTCTACGAGCAGTACTTC. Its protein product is CASSPKAGGFYEQYF.

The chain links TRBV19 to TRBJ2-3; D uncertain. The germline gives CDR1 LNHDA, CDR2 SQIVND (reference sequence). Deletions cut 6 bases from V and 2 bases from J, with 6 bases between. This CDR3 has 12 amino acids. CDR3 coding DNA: TGTGCCAGTAGCCCATTCACAGATACGCAGTATTTT. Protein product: CASSPFTDTQYF.

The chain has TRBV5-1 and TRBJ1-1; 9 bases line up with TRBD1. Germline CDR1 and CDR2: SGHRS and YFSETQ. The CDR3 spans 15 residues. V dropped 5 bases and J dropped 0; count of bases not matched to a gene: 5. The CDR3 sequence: CASRGTGLLNTEAFF. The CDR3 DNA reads TGCGCCAGCAGAGGGACAGGGCTTTTGAACACTGAAGCTTTCTTT.

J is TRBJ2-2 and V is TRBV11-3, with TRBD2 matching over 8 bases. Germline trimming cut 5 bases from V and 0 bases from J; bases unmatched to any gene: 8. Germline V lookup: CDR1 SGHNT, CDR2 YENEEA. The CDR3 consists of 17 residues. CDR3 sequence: CASSRTSSSANTGELFF. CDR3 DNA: TGTGCCAGCAGCCGGACTAGCTCAAGCGCGAACACCGGGGAGCTGTTTTTT.

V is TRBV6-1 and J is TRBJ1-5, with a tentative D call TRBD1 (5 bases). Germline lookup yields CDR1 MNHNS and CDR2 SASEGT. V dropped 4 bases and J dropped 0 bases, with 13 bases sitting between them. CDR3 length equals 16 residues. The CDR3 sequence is CASSGQRGFSNQPQHF. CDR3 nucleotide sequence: TGTGCCAGCAGTGGTCAAAGGGGCTTTAGCAATCAGCCCCAGCATTTT.

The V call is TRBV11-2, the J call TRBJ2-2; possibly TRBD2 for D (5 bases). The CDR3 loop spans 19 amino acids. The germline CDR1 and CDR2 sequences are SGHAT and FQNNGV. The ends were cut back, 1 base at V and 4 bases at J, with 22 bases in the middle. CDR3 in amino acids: CASSLGASRGKSITGELFF. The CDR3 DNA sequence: TGTGCCAGCAGCTTAGGGGCTAGCCGGGGTAAGTCTATCACCGGGGAGCTGTTTTTT.

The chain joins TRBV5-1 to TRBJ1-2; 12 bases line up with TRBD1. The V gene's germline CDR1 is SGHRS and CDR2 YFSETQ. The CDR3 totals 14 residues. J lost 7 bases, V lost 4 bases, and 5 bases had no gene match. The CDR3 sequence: CASSKGQGAFGYTF. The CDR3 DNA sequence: TGCGCCAGCAGCAAGGGACAGGGGGCGTTTGGCTACACCTTC.

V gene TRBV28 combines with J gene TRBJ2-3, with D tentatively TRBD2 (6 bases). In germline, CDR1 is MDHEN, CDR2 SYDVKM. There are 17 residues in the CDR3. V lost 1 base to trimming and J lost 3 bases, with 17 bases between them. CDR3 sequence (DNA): TGTGCCAGCAGTTTATTCGAAAGCGGGTCTCAGACAGATACGCAGTATTTT. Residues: CASSLFESGSQTDTQYF.